The 22 T cell receptor beta chains presented below share a single source sample, sequenced in a study of CD8 T cells in Susac syndrome. It was with random hexamers that 0.5 to 1 ug RNA was reverse transcribed. One entry per CDR3 protein, called by TCRdb with MiXCR from the immunoSEQ multiplex PCR reads. The table lists about 300,000 distinct CDR3 sequences, 70% to 90% of them singletons. The sequenced sample consisted of CD8+ T cells from PBMCs. The receptors derive from a human donor with multiple sclerosis.

V usage is TRBV19 and J usage is TRBJ2-2; the D gene is possibly TRBD1 (5 bases). This CDR3 is built from 14 residues. Trimming took 3 bases from V and 7 from J, leaving 12 bases between them. The germline V gene encodes CDR1 LNHDA and CDR2 SQIVND (reference sequence). For the CDR3, the DNA is TGTGCCAGTAGTATGAAGGGGCTGGGCGGGGAGCTGTTTTTT. The encoded protein is CASSMKGLGGELFF.

This chain links TRBV12-5 with TRBJ1-5; D not certain. The V gene lost 4 bases and the J gene lost 4 bases, with 5 bases spanning the gap. The CDR3 extends over 12 amino acids. The germline gives CDR1 LGHNT, CDR2 FRNRAP. This chain's CDR3 is CASGYGNQPQHF. CDR3 nucleotides: TGTGCTAGTGGTTACGGGAATCAGCCCCAGCATTTT.

The genes are TRBV6-5 and TRBJ2-7; D is possibly TRBD1 (6 bases). Germline-derived CDR1 and CDR2 are MNHEY and SVGAGI. V lost 0 bases to trimming and J lost 2 bases, with 14 bases between them. This CDR3 has 16 residues. The CDR3, as DNA: TGTGCCAGCAGTTACTCCGCCGGGACACAAGCCTACGAGCAGTACTTC. Protein sequence: CASSYSAGTQAYEQYF.

This rearrangement joins TRBV12-3 or TRBV12-4 to TRBJ2-3, with 14 bases fitting TRBD2. This CDR3 region has 19 residues. The V gene end was trimmed by 0 bases and the J gene end by 3 bases; junction bases not matched to a gene: 8. The CDR3 spells CASSLAGTSGSRGTDTQYF. The CDR3 coding sequence is TGTGCCAGCAGTTTAGCGGGGACTAGCGGGAGTCGGGGGACAGATACGCAGTATTTT.

This chain connects TRBV7-9 to TRBJ2-5; D is unresolved. V was trimmed by 5 bases and J by 3 bases, leaving 10 bases between them. From germline, CDR1 is SEHNR and CDR2 FQNEAQ (reference sequence). The CDR3 is 13 amino acids. For the CDR3, the DNA is TGTGCCAGCAGCATGTTTGGAGAAGAGACCCAGTACTTC. Translation gives CASSMFGEETQYF.

This chain connects TRBV20-1 to TRBJ1-1; TRBD1 is a possible D gene (6 bases). The CDR3 is 17 amino acids. Germline V gene lookup returns CDR1 DFQATT and CDR2 SNEGSKA (reference sequence). V lost 0 bases, J lost 4 bases, and 21 bases lay in between. The CDR3 is CSARDATTGIRFTEAFF. In DNA, the CDR3 is TGCAGTGCTAGAGATGCCACTACAGGGATTAGGTTCACTGAAGCTTTCTTT.

The chain carries TRBV7-3 and TRBJ1-1, with 7 bases fitting TRBD1. Trimming removed 5 bases from V and 4 bases from J; junction bases left unmatched: 7. This CDR3 region has 14 residues. CDR1 is SGHTA and CDR2 is FQGTGA in the germline V gene. CDR3 nucleotide sequence: TGTGCCAGCAGCGCGACAGGGATGAGCACTGAAGCTTTCTTT. It codes for CASSATGMSTEAFF. Full variable domain (remainder filled in from reference TRBV7-3 and TRBJ1-1): GAGVSQTPSNKVTEKGKYVELRCDPISGHTALYWYRQSLGQGPEFLIYFQGTGAADDSGLPNDRFFAVRPEGSVSTLKIQRTERGDSAVYLCASSATGMSTEAFFGQGTRLTVV.

The genes are TRBV12-3 or TRBV12-4 and TRBJ1-1, with a possible D match to TRBD1 (5 bases). The CDR3 runs to 15 residues. V dropped 3 bases and J dropped 0 bases, with 11 bases sitting between them. This chain's CDR3 is CASSFRQRMNTEAFF. CDR3 DNA sequence: TGTGCCAGCAGTTTCCGACAGCGCATGAACACTGAAGCTTTCTTT.

This rearrangement joins TRBV9 to TRBJ2-1, with 7 bases fitting TRBD2. There are 17 residues in the CDR3. V lost 0 bases and J lost 1; bases outside the gene matches: 7. Germline CDR1 and CDR2: SGDLS and YYNGEE. The CDR3 region is CASSVAPGGSSYNEQFF. CDR3 sequence (DNA): TGTGCCAGCAGCGTAGCGCCGGGGGGTAGTTCCTACAATGAGCAGTTCTTC.

The chain recombines TRBV28 with TRBJ2-3; 9 bases line up with TRBD1. Germline lookup yields CDR1 MDHEN and CDR2 SYDVKM. The J segment lost 6 bases and the V segment lost 5 bases, leaving 3 bases of the junction unmatched. The CDR3 totals 13 residues. The DNA for the CDR3 is TGTGCCAGCAGTAGACAGGGGGTGGATACGCAGTATTTT. As protein: CASSRQGVDTQYF.

V and J are TRBV28 and TRBJ2-5, with TRBD1 matching over 7 bases. V lost 11 bases to trimming and J lost 0 bases; unmatched junction nucleotides: 3. This CDR3 contains 12 residues. Germline lookup yields CDR1 MDHEN and CDR2 SYDVKM. The CDR3 region is CALGQYQETQYF. The CDR3, as DNA: TGTGCCCTGGGACAGTACCAAGAGACCCAGTACTTC. The full variable domain, its missing parts supplied by reference TRBV28 and TRBJ2-5, is DVKVTQSSRYLVKRTGEKVFLECVQDMDHENMFWYRQDPGLGLRLIYFSYDVKMKEKGDIPEGYSVSREKKERFSLILESASTNQTSMYLCALGQYQETQYFGPGTRLLVL.

The chain joins TRBV6-5 to TRBJ2-3, with TRBD1 identical over 7 bases. The CDR3 totals 15 residues. The ends lost 4 bases at V and 2 bases at J; junction bases unmatched: 6. The germline V gene has CDR1 MNHEY and CDR2 SVGAGI. The CDR3 sequence is CASSSSDRPTDTQYF. As DNA, the CDR3 is TGTGCCAGCAGTTCCTCGGACAGGCCCACAGATACGCAGTATTTT.

The chain is built from TRBV3-1 and TRBJ2-7, with D unclear. The CDR3 has 17 amino acids. V was cut by 1 base and J by 3 bases, with 19 bases left in between. Germline V gives CDR1 LGHDT, CDR2 YNNKEL (reference sequence). CDR3 nucleotides: TGTGCCAGCAGCCAAGCACAACGACCCAGAGCCCTCTACGAGCAGTACTTC. Protein: CASSQAQRPRALYEQYF.

V gene TRBV2 combines with J gene TRBJ1-6; D is ambiguous. This CDR3 comprises 17 residues. Germline CDR1 is SNHLY and CDR2 is FYNNEI. V was pared by 8 bases and J by 0 bases, with 17 bases between. The CDR3 sequence is CASGPDVRSSYNSPLHF. The CDR3 DNA follows: TGTGCCAGCGGCCCGGACGTACGAAGCTCCTATAATTCACCCCTCCACTTT.

This chain links TRBV19 with TRBJ2-7, with D perhaps TRBD1 or TRBD2 (5 bases each). This CDR3 contains 14 residues. Per the germline V gene, CDR1 is LNHDA and CDR2 is SQIVND (reference sequence). Deletions cut 7 bases from V and 4 bases from J, with 17 bases between. CDR3 nucleotides: TGTGCCAGTATCGCCCCGGGACCCGGATACGAGCAGTACTTC. Translated, it gives CASIAPGPGYEQYF. The full variable domain, in which reference TRBV19 and TRBJ2-7 provide the parts outside the CDR3, is DGGITQSPKYLFRKEGQNVTLSCEQNLNHDAMYWYRQDPGQGLRLIYYSQIVNDFQKGDIAEGYSVSREKKESFPLTVTSAQKNPTAFYLCASIAPGPGYEQYFGPGTRLTVT.

The chain links TRBV9 to TRBJ2-7, with TRBD1 matching over 8 bases. The CDR3 has 16 residues. The trim removed 0 bases at V and 6 bases at J, leaving 11 bases unmatched. The germline CDR1 and CDR2 sequences are SGDLS and YYNGEE. CDR3 sequence: CASSVGVGAGGLEQYF. The DNA for the CDR3 is TGTGCCAGCAGCGTAGGGGTTGGGGCAGGGGGCCTCGAGCAGTACTTC.

The chain is built from TRBV29-1 and TRBJ1-2, with D hard to call. The CDR3 has 13 residues. Germline V gives CDR1 SQVTM, CDR2 ANQGSEA. V was clipped by 3 bases and J by 2 bases, with 10 bases between them. CDR3 in DNA: TGCAGCGTTGATGAGGACTTGAACTATGGCTACACCTTC. It translates to CSVDEDLNYGYTF.

The chain couples TRBV7-9 to TRBJ2-1; D ambiguous. The CDR3 consists of 12 residues. V was shortened by 5 bases and J by 10 bases, with 12 bases between the two germline ends. CDR1 SEHNR and CDR2 FQNEAQ come from the germline V gene (reference sequence). The CDR3 region is CASSLDGREQFF. As DNA, the CDR3 is TGTGCCAGCAGCCTCGACGGGCGGGAGCAGTTCTTC. Complete variable domain (other parts from reference TRBV7-9 and TRBJ2-1): DTGVSQNPRHKITKRGQNVTFRCDPISEHNRLYWYRQTLGQGPEFLTYFQNEAQLEKSRLLSDRFSAERPKGSFSTLEIQRTEQGDSAMYLCASSLDGREQFFGPGTRLTVL.

The J gene is TRBJ2-1, the V gene TRBV3-1; D gene unclear. CDR1 is LGHDT and CDR2 is YNNKEL in the germline V gene (reference sequence). Trimming took 4 bases from V and 2 from J, leaving 12 bases between them. The CDR3 totals 15 residues. CDR3 coding DNA: TGTGCCAGCAGCCTTGAACTATCTACCTACAATGAGCAGTTCTTC. Translating it yields CASSLELSTYNEQFF.

The chain recombines TRBV12-3 or TRBV12-4 with TRBJ2-7; TRBD2 agrees at 14 bases. The V gene end was trimmed by 6 bases and the J gene end by 6 bases; junction bases not matched to a gene: 4. The CDR3 covers 14 residues. CDR3 sequence: CASSPGLAGVEQYF. The CDR3 nucleotides are TGTGCCAGCAGCCCGGGACTAGCGGGAGTCGAGCAGTACTTC.

The rearrangement joins TRBV27 to TRBJ2-3, with 8 bases fitting TRBD2. Germline V gene lookup returns CDR1 MNHEY and CDR2 SMNVEV (reference sequence). Losses at the gene ends were 5 bases for V and 2 bases for J; bases not matched to a gene: 6. The CDR3 is 15 residues long. This CDR3 is CASSPGTRYTDTQYF. In nucleotides, the CDR3 is TGTGCCAGCAGTCCCGGGACTAGGTACACAGATACGCAGTATTTT.

This chain uses TRBV12-3 or TRBV12-4 with TRBJ2-1; 10 bases agree with TRBD2. CDR3 size: 16 residues. Trimming at V came to 5 bases and at J to 1 base, leaving 5 bases not matched to a gene. The CDR3 DNA is TGTGCCAGCAGTCCCGTTAGCGGGAGGTCCTACAATGAGCAGTTCTTC. Its protein is CASSPVSGRSYNEQFF.